This T cell receptor beta chain derives from a study of PD-L1 blockade in urothelial cancer. Study at large: Male sex and bladder-origin urothelial cancer were recorded for twenty-five of 29 patients. Blood was analyzed 3 weeks (second dose) and 6 weeks after treatment start.

V gave up 3 bases and J gave up 4 bases; unmatched junction bases: 32. The germline V gene has CDR1 MNHEY and CDR2 SMNVEV (reference sequence). The CDR3 consists of 23 residues. The time point denotes: peripheral blood 6 weeks after treatment start. Patients yielded 1 to 8 samples each, pretreatment and on-treatment. Profiling relied on immunoSEQ multiplex PCR, and the TCRdb table lists in-frame clones only, not all of them. Among fewer than 50,000 clones, roughly 89% were seen once, and the ten largest hold less than 8%. This TCR came from a man aged 70-80 years with urothelial cancer. The sequences come from PBMCs, collected around atezolizumab (anti-PD-L1) treatment. The rearrangement links TRBV27 to TRBJ2-7; 8 bases are a match to TRBD1. CDR3 DNA: TGTGCCAGCAGTTTCTTATTCCCCAAGAGCCTCCGGGACAGGACCCAGGATACGTACGAGCAGTACTTC. This codes for CASSFLFPKSLRDRTQDTYEQYF.